Listed here are 14 T cell receptor beta chains from one sample, sequenced in a study of T cells after yellow fever vaccination (dated by TCRdb to 2018 to 2020). The receptor library was made with 5' RACE. The listed sequencing device is Illumina HiSeq 2500. The raw public reads went through TCRdb reprocessing: fastp at Q25, MiXCR clone calling, in-frame beta chains kept. Every entry covers one CDR3 protein and lists the most common genes and DNA from its rows. Across this sample there are about 400,000 distinct CDR3 sequences, with more than 5.5% seen only once. Jointly, the top ten make up about 15% of the sample. According to the study, the label for this sample's treatment or condition signals: live attenuated yellow fever vaccine strain. The material was PBMCs, obtained 5 days after the yellow fever booster vaccination. These receptors originate from a young man who received the YFV17D yellow fever vaccine.

The CDR3 loop reads CASSPTWGHNYEQYF. The CDR3 DNA is TGTGCCAGCTCGCCTACTTGGGGACATAACTACGAGCAGTACTTC. The V and J genes are TRBV18 and TRBJ2-7, with a tentative D call TRBD1 (6 bases). Germline V lookup: CDR1 KGHSH, CDR2 LQKENI. This CDR3 has 15 residues. Trimming left V 6 bases short and J 3 bases short, with 18 bases between.

This clonotype was detected many times. The chain carries TRBV5-1 and TRBJ1-5; D uncertain. From germline, CDR1 is SGHRS and CDR2 YFSETQ. The CDR3 has 15 residues. V shed 2 bases and J shed 1 base, with 10 bases lying between them. DNA for the CDR3: TGCGCCAGCAGCTTATCCGGGGTAAGCAATCAGCCCCAGCATTTT. This sequence encodes CASSLSGVSNQPQHF.

This chain joins TRBV5-1 and TRBJ2-5, with 7 nucleotides matching TRBD1. The CDR3 has 14 amino acids. V lost 2 bases to trimming and J lost 3 bases; unmatched junction nucleotides: 4. Looked up from germline, CDR1 is SGHRS and CDR2 is YFSETQ. The CDR3 loop reads CASSFGQGEETQYF. The CDR3 DNA follows: TGCGCCAGCAGCTTCGGCCAGGGGGAAGAGACCCAGTACTTC.

The chain employs TRBV30 and TRBJ1-5, with D perhaps TRBD1 (5 bases). With 5 bases removed from V and 3 bases from J, the gap between germline ends came to 14 bases. The CDR3 extends over 14 amino acids. From germline, CDR1 is GTSNPN and CDR2 SVGIG (reference sequence). CDR3: CAWQLRGSNQPQHF. CDR3 nucleotides: TGTGCCTGGCAATTGCGGGGCTCCAATCAGCCCCAGCATTTT.

The rearrangement joins TRBV7-9 to TRBJ2-6, with TRBD1 identical over 7 bases. Germline CDR1 reads SEHNR; CDR2 reads FQNEAQ (reference sequence). The CDR3 totals 16 residues. Trimming at V came to 5 bases and at J to 1 base, leaving 5 bases not matched to a gene. The CDR3 here is CASSETGPSGANVLTF. For the CDR3, the DNA is TGTGCCAGCAGCGAGACAGGGCCTTCTGGGGCCAACGTCCTGACTTTC.

This clonotype was detected many times. The chain recombines TRBV5-1 with TRBJ2-7, with TRBD1 as a possible D gene (5 bases). CDR1 is SGHRS and CDR2 is YFSETQ in the germline V gene. CDR3 length: 15 amino acids. V was cut by 0 bases and J by 0 bases, with 10 bases left in between. CDR3 bases: TGCGCCAGCAGCTTGGGAACAGGACCCTCCTACGAGCAGTACTTC. It yields the protein CASSLGTGPSYEQYF.

In its sample, this clonotype was seen many times. The rearrangement joins TRBV20-1 to TRBJ2-2, with 8 bases that match TRBD2. This CDR3 is built from 16 residues. Germline CDR1 reads DFQATT; CDR2 reads SNEGSKA (reference sequence). The junction had 6 bases not matched to a gene; V was cut back by 0 bases and J by 3 bases. The CDR3 protein is CSARDSGLADTGELFF. In DNA form, the CDR3 reads TGCAGTGCTAGAGATAGTGGACTAGCTGACACCGGGGAGCTGTTTTTT.

The chain uses TRBV6-1 and TRBJ2-5; 8 bases map to TRBD1. CDR1 and CDR2 from the germline V gene are MNHNS and SASEGT. CDR3 length: 14 residues. Trimming at V came to 5 bases and at J to 1 base, leaving 3 bases not matched to a gene. CDR3 residues: CASSRQGSQETQYF. In nucleotides, the CDR3 is TGTGCCAGCAGTAGACAGGGGAGCCAAGAGACCCAGTACTTC.

This clonotype has a count of ten or more. The chain employs TRBV5-6 and TRBJ2-5; D not resolved. V dropped 0 bases and J dropped 5 bases, with 17 bases sitting between them. The CDR3 sequence is 16 residues long. The germline V gene encodes CDR1 SGHDT and CDR2 YYEEEE. CDR3 sequence (DNA): TGTGCCAGCAGCTTGGAGATGTCAGCCCGAATCGAGACCCAGTACTTC. Its protein is CASSLEMSARIETQYF.

In its sample, this clonotype was seen a few times. J is TRBJ2-1 and V is TRBV27; the match to TRBD2 covers 13 bases. The V and J ends lost 5 bases and 7 bases, in that order; junction bases with no gene match: 8. The germline V gene has CDR1 MNHEY and CDR2 SMNVEV (reference sequence). The length of the CDR3 is 16 residues. As DNA, the CDR3 is TGTGCCAGCAGTGGTAGACTAGCGGGAGGAGTAAATGAGCAGTTCTTC. Translated, it gives CASSGRLAGGVNEQFF.

The V call is TRBV5-8, the J call TRBJ2-6, with D unclear. Germline V CDR1 and CDR2: SGHTS, YDEGEE. Trimming stripped 5 bases from V and 0 bases from J, with 12 bases between. This CDR3 spans 16 amino acids. For the CDR3, the DNA is TGTGCCAGCAGGCGCCTAACGACCTCTGGGGCCAACGTCCTGACTTTC. This encodes CASRRLTTSGANVLTF.

At least ten counts were recorded for this clonotype. The chain uses TRBV5-5 and TRBJ2-3; TRBD2 is a possible D gene (6 bases). V was shortened by 2 bases and J by 3 bases, with 13 bases between the two germline ends. Germline lookup yields CDR1 SGHKS and CDR2 YYEKEE (reference sequence). This CDR3 has 15 residues. CDR3 sequence reads: CASSLRGTRTDTQYF. The CDR3, as DNA: TGTGCCAGCAGCTTAAGAGGGACTCGGACAGATACGCAGTATTTT.

The chain carries TRBV20-1 and TRBJ1-2, with D perhaps matching TRBD1 (5 bases). V was pared by 3 bases and J by 2 bases, with 13 bases between. The CDR3 runs 14 residues. Germline V gives CDR1 DFQATT, CDR2 SNEGSKA (reference sequence). The CDR3 bases are TGCAGTGCTAGGCCGGGGGGACTCAACTATGGCTACACCTTC. Its translation is CSARPGGLNYGYTF.

This clonotype has only a few counts. This chain links TRBV11-2 with TRBJ2-1; 10 nucleotides align to TRBD2. CDR1 and CDR2 (germline): SGHAT, FQNNGV. The CDR3 runs to 16 residues. Trimming removed 5 bases from V and 2 bases from J; junction bases left unmatched: 6. The CDR3, as DNA: TGTGCCAGCAGCCGAAGCACTAGCGGGACCTACAATGAGCAGTTCTTC. Translating gives CASSRSTSGTYNEQFF.